Below, 23 T cell receptor beta chains from the same sample are listed, as sequenced in a study of cytomegalovirus exposure and HLA in healthy donors. In the PCR, 60 Vbeta and 13 Jbeta primers were used. The repertoire was sequenced with immunoSEQ multiplex PCR; TCRdb's copy has only in-frame clones and lacks some. The sample shows about 160,000 clones, about four fifths of them seen only once. The sequenced material came from PBMCs. These TCRs come from a man between 25 and 39 years old in good health and CMV-seronegative.

The DNA for the CDR3 is TGTGCCAGCAGCGGGACAGCCCTTTACTATGGCTACACCTTC. This encodes CASSGTALYYGYTF. The chain employs TRBV6-5 and TRBJ1-2; 7 bases fit TRBD1. Losses at the gene ends were 6 bases for V and 3 bases for J; bases not matched to a gene: 7. This CDR3 is 14 amino acids long. Germline CDR1 reads MNHEY; CDR2 reads SVGAGI.

For this clone: Sequence at one end of the junction differs from germline and may be a read error. The chain is built from TRBV6-5 and TRBJ2-7, with D perhaps TRBD1 or TRBD2 (5 bases each). The germline gives CDR1 MNHEY, CDR2 SVGAGI. There are 8 residues in the CDR3. CDR3 in amino acids: CANRSGNF. CDR3 DNA sequence: TGTGCCAACAGGAGCGGAAACTTC.

This sequence joins TRBV27 and TRBJ2-7, with TRBD1 matching over 9 bases. Germline assignment: CDR1 MNHEY and CDR2 SMNVEV (reference sequence). Losses at the gene ends were 4 bases for V and 0 bases for J; bases not matched to a gene: 7. CDR3 length equals 16 residues. CDR3 loop: CASSSGTGFLSYEQYF. DNA of the CDR3: TGTGCCAGCAGTTCCGGGACAGGGTTCCTCTCCTACGAGCAGTACTTC.

This chain connects TRBV6-5 to TRBJ1-4, with D possibly TRBD1 on 6 matching bases. V was cut by 6 bases and J by 12 bases, with 14 bases left in between. Germline CDR1 is MNHEY and CDR2 is SVGAGI. CDR3 length: 12 amino acids. DNA of the CDR3: TGTGCCAGCAGGGGATACAGGGAACAACTGTTTTTT. Translating gives CASRGYREQLFF.

The rearrangement uses TRBV11-2 and TRBJ2-3, with TRBD2 identical over 13 bases. Germline values: CDR1 SGHAT, CDR2 FQNNGV. The CDR3 sequence is 16 residues long. J gave up 4 bases and V 5 bases, and 6 bases lay outside the gene matches. CDR3 DNA sequence: TGTGCCAGCAGCCACTTCGGGACTAGCGGGGCAGATACGCAGTATTTT. Encoded protein: CASSHFGTSGADTQYF.

The V and J genes are TRBV19 and TRBJ1-1; unclear D gene. The germline V and J ends were trimmed by 1 base and 7 bases, with 4 bases remaining between them. From germline, CDR1 is LNHDA and CDR2 SQIVND (reference sequence). The CDR3 extends over 11 amino acids. CDR3 loop: CASSIGREAFF. The CDR3 DNA follows: TGTGCCAGTAGTATAGGTCGTGAAGCTTTCTTT.

The V and J genes are TRBV11-2 and TRBJ2-2; TRBD2 matches at 9 bases. The CDR3 extends over 15 amino acids. From germline, CDR1 is SGHAT and CDR2 FQNNGV. J was trimmed by 5 bases and V by 5 bases; bases with no gene match: 6. The CDR3 DNA sequence: TGTGCCAGCAGCCGTCTAGCGGGGCCGACCGGGGAGCTGTTTTTT. It yields the protein CASSRLAGPTGELFF.

The genes are TRBV7-3 and TRBJ2-1, with TRBD2 matching 8 bases. This CDR3 has 17 amino acids. Per the germline V gene, CDR1 is SGHTA and CDR2 is FQGTGA. The trim removed 1 base at V and 7 bases at J, leaving 12 bases unmatched. CDR3 region: CASSLISGGLVGNEQFF. The CDR3, as DNA: TGTGCCAGCAGCTTAATATCTGGGGGACTAGTGGGTAATGAGCAGTTCTTC.

This clone appeared a single time. The chain is built from TRBV6-5 and TRBJ2-2; 7 nucleotides agree with TRBD1. V was clipped by 0 bases and J by 6 bases; unmatched bases: 7. Germline CDR1 and CDR2: MNHEY and SVGAGI. CDR3 length equals 16 residues. CDR3 DNA: TGTGCCAGCAGTTACTCAAACAGGGGTTTAGCCGGGGAGCTGTTTTTT. This translates into CASSYSNRGLAGELFF.

The V call is TRBV6-5, the J call TRBJ2-1, with D maybe TRBD2 (6 bases). Germline CDR1 is MNHEY and CDR2 is SVGAGI. The CDR3 is 14 amino acids. V gave up 4 bases and J gave up 1 base, with 8 bases separating them. DNA for the CDR3: TGTGCCAGCAGTTTCCGGGGGTCCTACAATGAGCAGTTCTTC. Its translation: CASSFRGSYNEQFF.

This chain links TRBV7-8 with TRBJ2-3, with a possible D match to TRBD1 (6 bases). The V gene's germline CDR1 is SGHVS and CDR2 FQNEAQ. The CDR3 has 17 amino acids. V shed 2 bases and J shed 0 bases, with 15 bases lying between them. CDR3 sequence reads: CASSLYGDTSSTDTQYF. The CDR3 DNA reads as TGTGCCAGCAGCTTATATGGGGACACCTCTAGCACAGATACGCAGTATTTT.

The CDR3: CASSLAGLPGTQYF. In DNA, the CDR3 is TGCGCCAGCAGCTTGGCCGGACTGCCTGGGACCCAGTACTTC. The chain uses TRBV5-1 and TRBJ2-5; weak D call: TRBD2 (5 bases). With 0 bases removed from V and 7 bases from J, the gap between germline ends came to 13 bases. This CDR3 is built from 14 residues. Per germline, CDR1 SGHRS and CDR2 YFSETQ.

V gene TRBV9 combines with J gene TRBJ2-7; the D gene is possibly TRBD2 (6 bases). V shed 0 bases and J shed 0 bases, with 13 bases lying between them. In germline, CDR1 is SGDLS, CDR2 YYNGEE. The CDR3 runs 16 residues. This CDR3 is CASSVDASVSSYEQYF. As DNA, the CDR3 is TGTGCCAGCAGCGTAGATGCTAGCGTGAGCTCCTACGAGCAGTACTTC.

The gene calls are TRBV28 and TRBJ2-5, with D hard to call. The V end was cut by 6 bases, the J end by 5 bases, with 16 bases between. Germline-derived CDR1 and CDR2 are MDHEN and SYDVKM. The CDR3 runs 14 residues. CDR3 residues: CASRTFSGTETQYF. The CDR3 DNA is TGTGCCAGCAGAACGTTCTCGGGTACGGAGACCCAGTACTTC.

The rearrangement uses TRBV7-3 and TRBJ2-1; 7 nucleotides match TRBD2. V was clipped by 3 bases and J by 0 bases; unmatched bases: 5. From germline, CDR1 is SGHTA and CDR2 FQGTGA. The CDR3 extends over 16 amino acids. The CDR3 nucleotides are TGTGCCAGCAGCTTTACTAGCGACCTCTCCTACAATGAGCAGTTCTTC. Its protein product is CASSFTSDLSYNEQFF.

This clone was observed a few times. The chain couples TRBV10-1 to TRBJ2-1, with 11 positions matching TRBD2. The CDR3 extends over 19 amino acids. V trimming: 4 bases; J trimming: 2 bases; junction bases outside the gene matches: 13. Per the germline V gene, CDR1 is WNHNN and CDR2 is SYGVQD (reference sequence). The CDR3 here is CASSVVSGRAGATYNEQFF. The CDR3 DNA follows: TGCGCCAGCAGTGTCGTTAGCGGGAGGGCCGGGGCTACCTACAATGAGCAGTTCTTC.

The V and J genes are TRBV5-5 and TRBJ1-2; D unclear. The V and J ends lost 0 bases and 8 bases respectively, with 8 bases between them. This CDR3 has 12 residues. Germline V gene data show CDR1 as SGHKS and CDR2 as YYEKEE (reference sequence). The CDR3 nucleotides read TGTGCCAGCAGCTTGGGGGTGGGCGGCTACACCTTC. As protein: CASSLGVGGYTF.

The V gene is TRBV5-1, the J gene TRBJ1-6; the match to TRBD1 covers 7 bases. V was pared by 4 bases and J by 8 bases, with 6 bases of the junction left unmatched. Germline CDR1 and CDR2: SGHRS and YFSETQ. The CDR3 covers 14 residues. The CDR3 sequence is CASSNGTVHSPLHF. The CDR3 nucleotides read TGCGCCAGCAGCAACGGGACAGTGCATTCACCCCTCCACTTT.

This chain uses TRBV4-3 with TRBJ2-3; TRBD2 might be the D (6 bases). The V gene lost 1 base and the J gene lost 0 bases, with 11 bases spanning the gap. Germline values: CDR1 LGHNA, CDR2 YSLEER. The CDR3 runs to 16 residues. The CDR3 here is CASSQGSGTSTDTQYF. The CDR3 coding sequence is TGCGCCAGCAGCCAAGGGTCCGGGACTAGCACAGATACGCAGTATTTT.

The chain joins TRBV28 to TRBJ1-4, with a weak D call TRBD1 (5 bases). CDR1 is MDHEN and CDR2 is SYDVKM in the germline V gene. The length of the CDR3 is 15 residues. Trimming took off 2 bases at V and 4 bases at J, with 11 bases between the two ends. CDR3 DNA: TGTGCCAGCAGTTTAGGAGGGGCTGGTAATGAAAAACTGTTTTTT. This gives the protein CASSLGGAGNEKLFF. Full variable domain (remainder filled in from reference TRBV28 and TRBJ1-4): DVKVTQSSRYLVKRTGEKVFLECVQDMDHENMFWYRQDPGLGLRLIYFSYDVKMKEKGDIPEGYSVSREKKERFSLILESASTNQTSMYLCASSLGGAGNEKLFFGSGTQLSVL.

The genes are TRBV19 and TRBJ2-7; a possible D gene is TRBD2 (5 bases). CDR3 length: 15 amino acids. The germline V and J ends were trimmed by 6 bases and 1 base, with 16 bases remaining between them. Per the germline V gene, CDR1 is LNHDA and CDR2 is SQIVND (reference sequence). The CDR3 DNA follows: TGTGCCAGTAGCGAGACCGGGAAGGGATCCTACGAGCAGTACTTC. Protein: CASSETGKGSYEQYF.

The chain carries TRBV27 and TRBJ2-7, with 7 bases aligning to TRBD2. CDR3 length equals 16 residues. The ends lost 7 bases at V and 2 bases at J; junction bases unmatched: 14. Germline V gene lookup returns CDR1 MNHEY and CDR2 SMNVEV (reference sequence). The CDR3 region has the DNA TGTGCCAGCAACGTAGCGGGCAAGGTTGGGGCCTACGAGCAGTACTTC. Its translation is CASNVAGKVGAYEQYF.

The chain carries TRBV5-1 and TRBJ2-1, with 14 nucleotides matching TRBD2. Germline V gene data show CDR1 as SGHRS and CDR2 as YFSETQ. The CDR3 covers 16 residues. V gave up 4 bases and J gave up 7 bases; unmatched junction bases: 7. CDR3 sequence reads: CASSPRLAGGLNEQFF. CDR3 DNA: TGCGCCAGCAGCCCGCGACTAGCGGGGGGGCTTAATGAGCAGTTCTTC.